Following are 4 T cell receptor beta chains from one sample sequenced in a study of blood T cell repertoires in COVID-19. The protocol was immunoSEQ multiplex PCR, while the TCRdb copy is restricted to in-frame clones and leaves out a portion. The data contain 58,000 or so clones, over 70% of them singletons. Sequences were obtained from peripheral blood. The origin of the receptors is a human donor in a cohort sampled during active COVID-19.

V usage is TRBV5-3 and J usage is TRBJ1-6; 8 bases fit TRBD1. TRBV5-3 is reported as an ORF; its role is uncertain. This CDR3 has 16 residues. V lost 5 bases and J lost 5; bases outside the gene matches: 9. The DNA for the CDR3 is TGTGCCAGAAGGTCCCCAGGACAGGGAAATAATTCACCCCTCCACTTT. The encoded protein is CARRSPGQGNNSPLHF.

V is TRBV7-9 and J is TRBJ2-7, with D maybe TRBD1 (5 bases). The CDR3 loop spans 12 amino acids. The germline V gene encodes CDR1 SEHNR and CDR2 FQNEAQ (reference sequence). V was shortened by 4 bases and J by 5 bases, with 9 bases between the two germline ends. The CDR3 DNA sequence: TGTGCCAGCAGCTCCGACAGAAACGAGCAGTACTTC. Its translation: CASSSDRNEQYF.

The chain has TRBV5-6 and TRBJ1-2; TRBD1 matches at 8 bases. Per germline, CDR1 SGHDT and CDR2 YYEEEE. V dropped 0 bases and J dropped 4; count of bases not matched to a gene: 2. The length of the CDR3 is 14 residues. The DNA of the CDR3 is TGTGCCAGCAGCTTGGGACAGGGGAGCTATGGCTACACCTTC. Its translation is CASSLGQGSYGYTF. Looking up the rest from reference TRBV5-6 and TRBJ1-2 gives the full variable domain: DAGVTQSPTHLIKTRGQQVTLRCSPKSGHDTVSWYQQALGQGPQFIFQYYEEEERQRGNFPDRFSGHQFPNYSSELNVNALLLGDSALYLCASSLGQGSYGYTFGSGTRLTVV.

The J gene is TRBJ1-2, the V gene TRBV30; D is unresolved. Trimming cost V 2 bases and J 2 bases, with 9 bases left between them. Looked up from germline, CDR1 is GTSNPN and CDR2 is SVGIG (reference sequence). The CDR3 contains 13 residues. In nucleotides, the CDR3 is TGTGCCTGGAGTCTCGGGATCAACTATGGCTACACCTTC. It is translated as CAWSLGINYGYTF.